Following are 19 T cell receptor beta chains from one sample sequenced in a study of blood T cell repertoires in COVID-19. Using immunoSEQ multiplex PCR, the repertoire was profiled, and TCRdb retains in-frame clones only, with some absent. The sample contains 200,000 to 250,000 clones, roughly 84% of which appear only once. The sequencing input was peripheral blood. The source is a woman aged 80 or older with acute or convalescent COVID-19.

The chain joins TRBV7-8 to TRBJ1-6; the match to TRBD1 covers 7 bases. Unmatched junction bases numbered 3, after V lost 5 bases and J lost 8 bases. The CDR3 runs to 13 residues. In germline, CDR1 is SGHVS, CDR2 FQNEAQ. The CDR3 bases are TGTGCCAGCAGCCCCGGGACAGATTCACCCCTCCACTTT. Translated, it gives CASSPGTDSPLHF.

V is TRBV3-1 (or the pseudogene TRBV3-2) and J is TRBJ2-2, with D possibly matching TRBD1 (6 bases). The germline V gene encodes CDR1 LGHDT and CDR2 YNNKEL (reference sequence). V lost 2 bases and J 4 bases, leaving 8 bases between the germline ends. This CDR3 comprises 14 residues. CDR3 in amino acids: CASSQRGSTGELFF. The DNA of the CDR3 is TGTGCCAGCAGCCAAAGGGGGAGCACCGGGGAGCTGTTTTTT.

V is TRBV3-1 (or the pseudogene TRBV3-2) and J is TRBJ1-4; TRBD1 might be the D (6 bases). Trimming left V 2 bases short and J 7 bases short, with 14 bases between. Germline CDR1 LGHDT, CDR2 YNNKEL (reference sequence). This CDR3 is built from 15 residues. The CDR3 bases are TGTGCCAGCAGCCAACGCACAGGGCTCGGTGAAAAACTGTTTTTT. Translated, it gives CASSQRTGLGEKLFF.

V and J are TRBV28 and TRBJ1-2; 7 bases line up with TRBD1. The CDR3 runs to 13 residues. The junction had 2 bases not matched to a gene; V was cut back by 3 bases and J by 4 bases. Germline CDR1 MDHEN, CDR2 SYDVKM. CDR3 amino acids: CASSFGTAYGYTF. The CDR3, as DNA: TGTGCCAGCAGTTTTGGGACAGCCTATGGCTACACCTTC.

This rearrangement joins TRBV9 to TRBJ1-1, with unresolved D. The germline V gene has CDR1 SGDLS and CDR2 YYNGEE. The CDR3 has 16 residues. Trimming cost V 4 bases and J 1 base, with 17 bases left between them. CDR3 region: CASSLFGGGANTEAFF. The CDR3 nucleotides read TGTGCCAGCAGCCTCTTCGGTGGAGGAGCGAACACTGAAGCTTTCTTT.

A word on this clone: The same CDR3 arises from other DNA sequences in this sample as well. The J gene is TRBJ1-2, the V gene TRBV6-4; tentatively, D is TRBD1 (6 bases). The CDR3 has 14 residues. The germline V and J ends were trimmed by 2 bases and 2 bases, with 9 bases remaining between them. Germline values: CDR1 MRHNA, CDR2 SNTAGT. The CDR3 is CASSDGGQNYGYTF. The CDR3 DNA follows: TGTGCCAGCAGTGACGGTGGACAGAACTATGGCTACACCTTC.

The chain uses TRBV30 and TRBJ1-3; D is possibly TRBD1 (5 bases). CDR1 and CDR2 from the germline V gene are GTSNPN and SVGIG (reference sequence). The CDR3 extends over 12 amino acids. V was shortened by 0 bases and J by 12 bases, with 12 bases between the two germline ends. The CDR3 DNA reads TGTGCCTGGAGTGTATCACAGGCCCGCATATATTTT. Its translation: CAWSVSQARIYF.

This chain links TRBV7-9 with TRBJ1-2; D is unclear. Per germline, CDR1 SEHNR and CDR2 FQNEAQ (reference sequence). The CDR3 runs 15 residues. The ends were cut back, 4 bases at V and 0 bases at J, with 12 bases in the middle. CDR3 nucleotides: TGTGCCAGCAGCTCAACGACTGCCCCTAACTATGGCTACACCTTC. This gives the protein CASSSTTAPNYGYTF.

This chain joins TRBV5-4 and TRBJ2-2; 12 positions match TRBD1. Germline CDR1 and CDR2: SGHNT and YYREEE (reference sequence). With 4 bases clipped from V and 3 bases from J, the junction kept 4 bases outside the gene matches. The CDR3 length is 16 residues. As DNA, the CDR3 is TGTGCCAGCAGCGGGACAGGGGGCGGGTACACCGGGGAGCTGTTTTTT. This translates into CASSGTGGGYTGELFF.

This clone was detected ten times or more. CDR3 sequence (DNA): TGTGCCAGCAGTTTCGCCGAGGGACAGCCTAATGAAAAACTGTTTTTT. Translated, it gives CASSFAEGQPNEKLFF. The rearrangement links TRBV6-6 to TRBJ1-4; 7 bases align to TRBD1. The CDR3 has 16 residues. Per germline, CDR1 MNHNY and CDR2 SVGAGI (reference sequence). Unmatched junction bases numbered 8, after V lost 4 bases and J lost 3 bases.

The genes are TRBV5-1 and TRBJ1-2; 7 bases agree with TRBD1. Germline loops: CDR1 SGHRS, CDR2 YFSETQ. The CDR3 runs 15 residues. V was pared by 4 bases and J by 5 bases, with 11 bases of the junction left unmatched. CDR3 residues: CASSPLGGGGYGYTF. The CDR3 coding sequence is TGCGCCAGCAGCCCGTTAGGAGGGGGCGGTTATGGCTACACCTTC.

This clone was observed a single time. The chain has TRBV19 and TRBJ2-7, with D possibly being TRBD1 (6 bases). Germline CDR1 is LNHDA and CDR2 is SQIVND (reference sequence). This CDR3 has 15 amino acids. V lost 6 bases, J lost 4 bases, and 19 bases lay in between. CDR3 DNA: TGTGCCAGTAGCCCACAGGGCCGAGGGGCTTACGAGCAGTACTTC. This translates into CASSPQGRGAYEQYF.

The chain is built from TRBV5-4 and TRBJ2-1; TRBD2 is a possible D gene (5 bases). From germline, CDR1 is SGHNT and CDR2 YYREEE (reference sequence). The CDR3 has 17 amino acids. V was cut by 0 bases and J by 0 bases, with 13 bases left in between. The CDR3 is CASSLGRGSSSYNEQFF. The DNA for the CDR3 is TGTGCCAGCAGCTTGGGTCGCGGGTCGAGCTCCTACAATGAGCAGTTCTTC.

The chain combines TRBV7-9 with TRBJ1-3; TRBD1 matches 7 bases. This CDR3 contains 14 residues. CDR1 is SEHNR and CDR2 is FQNEAQ in the germline V gene (reference sequence). Germline trimming cut 3 bases from V and 2 bases from J; bases unmatched to any gene: 1. CDR3 amino acids: CASSLTGPGNTIYF. The CDR3, as DNA: TGTGCCAGCAGCTTGACAGGGCCTGGAAACACCATATATTTT.

The gene calls are TRBV6-1 and TRBJ2-6; unclear D gene. CDR1 is MNHNS, CDR2 SASEGT, per germline. Trimming cost V 0 bases and J 3 bases, with 12 bases left between them. This CDR3 has 17 amino acids. The DNA for the CDR3 is TGTGCCAGCAGTGAAGCCCTCGTCAGAGGTGGGGCCAACGTCCTGACTTTC. It translates to CASSEALVRGGANVLTF.

The genes are TRBV9 and TRBJ1-3, with D hard to call. The CDR3 has 16 residues. Germline CDR1 reads SGDLS; CDR2 reads YYNGEE. V was clipped by 4 bases and J by 1 base, with 15 bases between them. The CDR3 DNA sequence: TGTGCCAGCAGCTCAAACCAGCGGGGTTCTGGAAACACCATATATTTT. Amino acid sequence: CASSSNQRGSGNTIYF.

This chain uses TRBV25-1 with TRBJ2-3; 7 bases map to TRBD2. Germline CDR1 and CDR2: MGHDK and SYGVNS. V lost 1 base, J lost 3 bases, and 7 bases stayed unmatched. The CDR3 has 16 amino acids. The CDR3 nucleotides are TGTGCCAGCAGTGAATCCTTCGGGGGGTGGACAGATACGCAGTATTTT. The encoded protein is CASSESFGGWTDTQYF.

This clone is a singleton in its sample. This sequence joins TRBV28 and TRBJ1-1; possibly TRBD1 for D (5 bases). V gave up 7 bases and J gave up 7 bases, with 13 bases separating them. CDR1 and CDR2 from the germline V gene are MDHEN and SYDVKM. The CDR3 spans 12 residues. CDR3 in amino acids: CASTPNRFEAFF. In DNA form, the CDR3 reads TGTGCCAGCACCCCCAACAGGTTTGAAGCTTTCTTT.

The chain recombines TRBV5-1 with TRBJ1-1; 8 bases match TRBD1. J lost 0 bases, V lost 0 bases, and 4 bases had no gene match. Per the germline V gene, CDR1 is SGHRS and CDR2 is YFSETQ. The CDR3 consists of 16 residues. The chain's CDR3 is CASSLDGTGLNTEAFF. DNA for the CDR3: TGCGCCAGCAGCTTGGACGGGACAGGATTGAACACTGAAGCTTTCTTT.